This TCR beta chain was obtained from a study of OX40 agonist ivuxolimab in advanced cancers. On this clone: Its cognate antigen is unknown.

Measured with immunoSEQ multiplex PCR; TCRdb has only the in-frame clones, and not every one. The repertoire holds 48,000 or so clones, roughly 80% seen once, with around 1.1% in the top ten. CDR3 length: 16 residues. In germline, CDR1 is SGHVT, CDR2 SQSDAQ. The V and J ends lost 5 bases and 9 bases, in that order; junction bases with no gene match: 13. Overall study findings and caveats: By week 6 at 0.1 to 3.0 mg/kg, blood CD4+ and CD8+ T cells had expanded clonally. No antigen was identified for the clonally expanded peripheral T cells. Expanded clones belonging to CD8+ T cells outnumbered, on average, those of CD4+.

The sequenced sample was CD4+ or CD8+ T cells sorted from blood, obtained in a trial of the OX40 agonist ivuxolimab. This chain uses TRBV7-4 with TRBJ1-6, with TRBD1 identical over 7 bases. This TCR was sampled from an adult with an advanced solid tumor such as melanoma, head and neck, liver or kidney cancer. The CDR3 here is CASSMQTGRRGSPLHF. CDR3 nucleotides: TGTGCCAGCAGCATGCAGACAGGGCGGCGCGGTTCACCCCTCCACTTT.